These 28 T cell receptor beta chains came from one sample sequenced in a study of T cell responses to AZD1222 COVID-19 vaccine. Data came from immunoSEQ multiplex PCR; TCRdb stores just in-frame clones and leaves some out. The sample has over 150,000 clones, 85% to 95% seen once. The source material was peripheral blood, sampled on day 0 of AZD1222 vaccination. The receptors stem from an adult in good health.

The J gene is TRBJ2-5, the V gene TRBV6-5; D is undetermined. V was shortened by 0 bases and J by 5 bases, with 1 base between the two germline ends. The CDR3 covers 11 residues. Germline CDR1 and CDR2: MNHEY and SVGAGI. As DNA, the CDR3 is TGTGCCAGCAGTTACTCGGAGACCCAGTACTTC. This encodes CASSYSETQYF.

CDR3 bases: TGTGCCAGCAGTGAATGGGACTCCCCAGGGTACAATGAGCAGTTCTTC. Encoded protein: CASSEWDSPGYNEQFF. V usage is TRBV6-1 and J usage is TRBJ2-1, with TRBD2 as a possible D gene (6 bases). Trimming cost V 2 bases and J 4 bases, with 15 bases left between them. The CDR3 spans 16 residues. CDR1 and CDR2 (germline): MNHNS, SASEGT.

This chain connects TRBV12-3 or TRBV12-4 to TRBJ2-7; 8 nucleotides match TRBD1. The CDR3 contains 13 residues. V was pared by 7 bases and J by 6 bases, with 8 bases of the junction left unmatched. CDR3 nucleotides: TGTGCCAGCACCTCGACAGGGGCCGGCGAGCAGTACTTC. It is translated as CASTSTGAGEQYF.

The chain joins TRBV5-1 to TRBJ1-2; D may be TRBD1 (5 bases). V lost 4 bases to trimming and J lost 5 bases, with 9 bases between them. Germline V gene lookup returns CDR1 SGHRS and CDR2 YFSETQ. The CDR3 contains 12 residues. The CDR3 nucleotides are TGCGCCAGCAGCACCTCAGGGTATGGCTACACCTTC. It is translated as CASSTSGYGYTF.

This chain uses TRBV28 with TRBJ1-3; D ambiguous. CDR1 is MDHEN, CDR2 SYDVKM, per germline. Trimming removed 3 bases from V and 1 base from J, with 7 bases in between. The CDR3 is made up of 14 amino acids. CDR3 nucleotide sequence: TGTGCCAGCAGTTTTGGCCTTTCTGGAAACACCATATATTTT. Protein sequence: CASSFGLSGNTIYF.

This chain connects TRBV7-9 to TRBJ1-5, with D possibly being TRBD1 (5 bases). V was shortened by 5 bases and J by 6 bases, with 14 bases between the two germline ends. Per the germline V gene, CDR1 is SEHNR and CDR2 is FQNEAQ (reference sequence). CDR3 size: 14 residues. The CDR3 spells CASSRQGRGQPQHF. Here the CDR3 DNA reads TGTGCCAGCAGCCGTCAAGGGAGGGGTCAGCCCCAGCATTTT.

This clone showed up just a few times. The chain combines TRBV23-1 with TRBJ1-5; TRBD1 might be the D (5 bases). TRBV23-1 is annotated as an ORF whose role is uncertain. The CDR3 totals 17 residues. Trimming left V 0 bases short and J 4 bases short, with 16 bases between. This chain's CDR3 is CASSQSIRAGRNQPQHF. For the CDR3, the DNA is TGCGCCAGCAGTCAATCGATCCGGGCAGGGAGAAATCAGCCCCAGCATTTT.

The chain recombines TRBV5-1 with TRBJ1-3; D unclear. Per germline, CDR1 SGHRS and CDR2 YFSETQ. The CDR3 spans 17 residues. Between the trimmed V and J ends, which lost 4 bases and 0 bases, there was a span of 17 bases. Written as DNA, the CDR3 is TGCGCCAGCAGCCCAACTGGAGGAACCGGCTCTGGAAACACCATATATTTT. This gives the protein CASSPTGGTGSGNTIYF.

The chain joins TRBV5-1 to TRBJ2-5; 8 bases align to TRBD2. CDR1 SGHRS and CDR2 YFSETQ come from the germline V gene. V was clipped by 1 base and J by 1 base; unmatched bases: 6. The CDR3 spans 16 residues. In DNA form, the CDR3 reads TGCGCCAGCAGCTTGTCGCCAGCGGGGGCCCAAGAGACCCAGTACTTC. It translates to CASSLSPAGAQETQYF. The complete variable domain, with remaining parts taken from reference TRBV5-1 and TRBJ2-5, reads KAGVTQTPRYLIKTRGQQVTLSCSPISGHRSVSWYQQTPGQGLQFLFEYFSETQRNKGNFPGRFSGRQFSNSRSEMNVSTLELGDSALYLCASSLSPAGAQETQYFGPGTRLLVL.

The genes are TRBV6-2 or TRBV6-3 and TRBJ1-2, with no clear D. Germline loops: CDR1 MNHEY, CDR2 SVGEGT. The CDR3 spans 15 residues. V dropped 2 bases and J dropped 6 bases, with 16 bases sitting between them. CDR3 in amino acids: CASSYGGSAFHGYTF. Written as DNA, the CDR3 is TGTGCCAGCAGTTACGGCGGCAGCGCCTTTCATGGCTACACCTTC.

CDR3 sequence reads: CASSSQSQHGNEQFF. CDR3 coding DNA: TGTGCCAGCTCATCACAGAGCCAACATGGCAATGAGCAGTTCTTC. The chain has TRBV18 and TRBJ2-1; D not resolved. The CDR3 consists of 15 residues. Germline loops: CDR1 KGHSH, CDR2 LQKENI. Trimming took off 5 bases at V and 6 bases at J, with 17 bases between the two ends.

The genes are TRBV19 and TRBJ1-4; D gene ambiguous. The CDR3 extends over 13 amino acids. Trimming cost V 6 bases and J 8 bases, with 13 bases left between them. Germline V CDR1 and CDR2: LNHDA, SQIVND (reference sequence). The CDR3 sequence: CASRPEEREKLFF. The CDR3 region has the DNA TGTGCCAGTAGGCCGGAAGAACGGGAAAAACTGTTTTTT.

The gene calls are TRBV13 and TRBJ2-1; TRBD2 matches 7 bases. The V gene end was trimmed by 4 bases and the J gene end by 4 bases; junction bases not matched to a gene: 13. This CDR3 is built from 17 residues. From germline, CDR1 is PRHDT and CDR2 FYEKMQ (reference sequence). The CDR3 coding sequence is TGTGCCAGCAGCTCCCCAAAGATGGGACTAAATTACAATGAGCAGTTCTTC. This sequence encodes CASSSPKMGLNYNEQFF.

The chain joins TRBV11-2 to TRBJ2-1; 14 bases map to TRBD2. Unmatched junction bases numbered 3, after V lost 6 bases and J lost 8 bases. Germline V CDR1 and CDR2: SGHAT, FQNNGV. This CDR3 spans 14 amino acids. CDR3 residues: CASRWTSGRYEQFF. CDR3 coding DNA: TGTGCCAGCAGGTGGACTAGCGGGAGGTATGAGCAGTTCTTC.

V usage is TRBV5-6 and J usage is TRBJ2-7; D is uncertain. Germline CDR1 SGHDT, CDR2 YYEEEE. V gave up 2 bases and J gave up 0 bases, with 9 bases separating them. CDR3 size: 14 residues. The CDR3 sequence: CASSFGLVSYEQYF. DNA of the CDR3: TGTGCCAGCAGCTTCGGGCTAGTCTCCTACGAGCAGTACTTC.

This chain joins TRBV30 and TRBJ1-1; tentatively, D is TRBD1 (6 bases). The ends were cut back, 5 bases at V and 11 bases at J, with 18 bases in the middle. The CDR3 spans 12 residues. The V gene's germline CDR1 is GTSNPN and CDR2 SVGIG (reference sequence). CDR3: CAWERDNRSAFF. Written as DNA, the CDR3 is TGTGCCTGGGAACGGGACAACAGGTCGGCTTTCTTT.

This sequence joins TRBV19 and TRBJ2-2, with 7 bases lining up with TRBD2. CDR1 and CDR2 from the germline V gene are LNHDA and SQIVND (reference sequence). The V gene end was trimmed by 6 bases and the J gene end by 6 bases; junction bases not matched to a gene: 13. The CDR3 length is 16 residues. The CDR3 sequence is CASRPPRLAGPGELFF. CDR3 nucleotides: TGTGCCAGTAGGCCCCCTCGACTAGCCGGGCCCGGGGAGCTGTTTTTT.

The chain employs TRBV10-3 and TRBJ2-6; TRBD1 matches at 10 bases. This CDR3 is built from 15 residues. The germline CDR1 and CDR2 sequences are ENHRY and SYGVKD. The junction had 4 bases not matched to a gene; V was cut back by 10 bases and J by 1 base. In DNA, the CDR3 is TGTGCCAGCGGGACAGGGGCATCTGGGGCCAACGTCCTGACTTTC. Protein: CASGTGASGANVLTF.

The CDR3 bases are TGTGCCAGCAGTCGAGAGGGACGCACAGATACGCAGTATTTT. Its protein is CASSREGRTDTQYF. The chain recombines TRBV6-5 with TRBJ2-3; D is perhaps TRBD1 or TRBD2 (5 bases each). This CDR3 contains 14 residues. The germline V and J ends were trimmed by 5 bases and 1 base, with 10 bases remaining between them. CDR1 MNHEY and CDR2 SVGAGI come from the germline V gene.

This chain uses TRBV10-3 with TRBJ2-3, with TRBD1 identical over 8 bases. J gave up 4 bases and V 5 bases, and 8 bases lay outside the gene matches. The CDR3 totals 15 residues. CDR1 is ENHRY, CDR2 SYGVKD, per germline. The CDR3, as DNA: TGTGCCATCAGTCCCAGGGGGCTTCGGGCAGATACGCAGTATTTT. Residues: CAISPRGLRADTQYF.

J is TRBJ1-1 and V is TRBV20-1; the D is unclear. The CDR3 is made up of 9 amino acids. The germline V gene encodes CDR1 DFQATT and CDR2 SNEGSKA (reference sequence). V dropped 7 bases and J dropped 10 bases, with 10 bases sitting between them. Here the CDR3 DNA reads TGCAGTGTCGTTGCGGGAGCTTTCTTT. It encodes CSVVAGAFF.

This clone was seen once. The V and J genes are TRBV13 and TRBJ2-2, with TRBD2 identical over 9 bases. Germline V gene data show CDR1 as PRHDT and CDR2 as FYEKMQ (reference sequence). The trim removed 2 bases at V and 7 bases at J, leaving 8 bases unmatched. The CDR3 is 16 residues long. The CDR3 sequence: CASSLLAGGPGGELFF. The CDR3 region has the DNA TGTGCCAGCAGCTTACTGGCGGGAGGGCCAGGCGGGGAGCTGTTTTTT. The full variable domain, in which reference TRBV13 and TRBJ2-2 provide the parts outside the CDR3, is AAGVIQSPRHLIKEKRETATLKCYPIPRHDTVYWYQQGPGQDPQFLISFYEKMQSDKGSIPDRFSAQQFSDYHSELNMSSLELGDSALYFCASSLLAGGPGGELFFGEGSRLTVL.

The V and J genes are TRBV5-4 and TRBJ1-1; 8 bases agree with TRBD1. J lost 4 bases, V lost 3 bases, and 11 bases had no gene match. The CDR3 runs to 16 residues. In germline, CDR1 is SGHNT, CDR2 YYREEE (reference sequence). The CDR3 DNA sequence: TGTGCCAGCAGCTCTGGGACAGGTCTATTGGGCACTGAAGCTTTCTTT. It codes for CASSSGTGLLGTEAFF.

The gene calls are TRBV29-1 and TRBJ1-2, with a possible D match to TRBD1 (6 bases). The V gene lost 0 bases and the J gene lost 13 bases, with 18 bases spanning the gap. Germline CDR1 is SQVTM and CDR2 is ANQGSEA. The CDR3 is 13 residues long. The CDR3 region has the DNA TGCAGCGTTGAAGATGAAGGGCGGGACAAGCGCACCTTC. Translated, it gives CSVEDEGRDKRTF.

The chain employs TRBV7-9 and TRBJ2-1; 10 bases map to TRBD1. Trimming at V came to 8 bases and at J to 10 bases, leaving 8 bases not matched to a gene. This CDR3 comprises 13 residues. Germline loops: CDR1 SEHNR, CDR2 FQNEAQ (reference sequence). The CDR3 spells CASGRQGAGEQFF. CDR3 DNA sequence: TGTGCCAGCGGAAGACAGGGGGCCGGAGAGCAGTTCTTC.

The rearrangement joins TRBV7-2 to TRBJ2-7; 9 bases are shared with TRBD2. The germline CDR1 and CDR2 sequences are SGHTA and FQGNSA. V gave up 5 bases and J gave up 5 bases; unmatched junction bases: 7. The CDR3 spans 14 residues. The chain's CDR3 is CASSPSGIIHEQYF. Here the CDR3 DNA reads TGTGCCAGCAGCCCTAGCGGGATAATCCACGAGCAGTACTTC.

The V gene is TRBV27, the J gene TRBJ1-3, with TRBD1 as a possible D gene (6 bases). The CDR3 totals 14 residues. Germline V gene data show CDR1 as MNHEY and CDR2 as SMNVEV (reference sequence). Trimming removed 5 bases at V and 5 bases at J, with 13 bases between. The CDR3 sequence is CASSPRGLRNTIYF. CDR3 in DNA: TGTGCCAGCAGTCCCCGGGGGCTACGAAACACCATATATTTT.

This rearrangement joins TRBV28 to TRBJ1-6; 9 nucleotides match TRBD1. The CDR3 runs to 15 residues. With V trimmed by 4 bases and J by 11 bases, 9 bases remained unmatched. Germline V gene data show CDR1 as MDHEN and CDR2 as SYDVKM. The CDR3 spells CASSSRDRVYTPLHF. Written as DNA, the CDR3 is TGTGCCAGCAGTTCCCGGGACAGGGTATATACACCCCTCCACTTT.